The present T cell receptor (beta chain) was sequenced within a study of T cell responses to AZD1222 COVID-19 vaccine. About the study: Some second doses came at about 4 weeks and others at about 12 weeks; these were pooled. Whole-study results and caveats: Repertoires were collected only later (after the peak T cell response had occurred). Nearly half of spike-specific TCRs reportedly target unmutated variant regions.

On this clone itself: Its antigen is undetermined.

TCRdb keeps only in-frame clones here, not all; method: immunoSEQ multiplex PCR. The sample comprises 85,000 to 100,000 clones, approximately 91% of which are singletons, and 22% rests with the top ten. CDR1 and CDR2 from the germline V gene are MNHEY and SVGAGI. After removal of 6 bases from V and 8 bases from J, the junction contained 10 bases not matched to a gene. CDR3 length equals 14 residues. The sequence came from an adult in good health. The chain uses TRBV6-5 and TRBJ2-1; TRBD2 matches at 7 bases. This material consisted of peripheral blood, taken on day 0 of AZD1222 vaccination. CDR3: CASSLRLAYDEQFF. The CDR3 nucleotides are TGTGCCAGCAGCCTTAGACTAGCTTACGATGAGCAGTTCTTC.